This is a list of T cell receptor beta chains from one sample in a study of shared clonotypes between healthy human individuals. Sequencing used immunoSEQ multiplex PCR; TCRdb keeps in-frame clones, though not all of them. The sample records about 2 million clones, about 95% being singletons. Sequenced: naive CD8+ T cells sorted from blood. These receptors all stem from a man between 18 and 29 years old in good health. CDR3s include the opening cysteine and the closing phenylalanine or tryptophan. A D gene is named only where the DNA matches it firmly. Clone size is stated in some rows and not others, as once, few, many or a class when expanded.

D gene: TRBD2
clone size: NA
J gene: TRBJ2-2
V gene: TRBV7-2
CDR3 protein: CASSLTGAGGFGELFF
CDR3 DNA: TGTGCCAGCAGCTTAACTGGAGCGGGAGGATTCGGGGAGCTGTTTTTT

D gene: NA
clone size: NA
J gene: TRBJ1-1
V gene: TRBV7-9
CDR3 protein: CASSLAGGEAFF
CDR3 DNA: TGTGCCAGCAGCTTAGCAGGGGGGGAAGCTTTCTTT

D gene: NA
clone size: NA
J gene: TRBJ1-5
V gene: TRBV14
CDR3 protein: CASSHWDTVYSNQPQHF
CDR3 DNA: TGTGCCAGCAGCCATTGGGACACCGTATATAGCAATCAGCCCCAGCATTTT

D gene: NA
clone size: few
J gene: TRBJ2-7
V gene: TRBV2
CDR3 protein: CASSEAVGSYEQYF
CDR3 DNA: TGTGCCAGCAGTGAAGCGGTGGGTTCCTACGAGCAGTACTTC

D gene: NA
clone size: NA
J gene: TRBJ1-4
V gene: TRBV6-6
CDR3 protein: CASSLPAEGTNEKLFF
CDR3 DNA: TGTGCCAGCAGTTTACCGGCCGAGGGGACTAATGAAAAACTGTTTTTT

D gene: NA
clone size: once
J gene: TRBJ1-3
V gene: TRBV4-3
CDR3 protein: CASSQDRGRGNTIYF
CDR3 DNA: TGCGCCAGCAGCCAAGACAGGGGTCGGGGAAACACCATATATTTT

D gene: NA
clone size: NA
J gene: TRBJ2-3
V gene: TRBV11-3
CDR3 protein: CASSRLDTQYF
CDR3 DNA: TGTGCCAGCAGCCGATTGGATACGCAGTATTTT

D gene: NA
clone size: NA
J gene: TRBJ1-2
V gene: TRBV5-1
CDR3 protein: CASSLVDGVYGYTF
CDR3 DNA: TGCGCCAGCAGCTTGGTGGACGGGGTTTATGGCTACACCTTC

D gene: NA
clone size: once
J gene: TRBJ2-5
V gene: TRBV9
CDR3 protein: CASSDRDLVGETQYF
CDR3 DNA: TGTGCCAGCAGCGACAGGGACCTGGTAGGGGAGACCCAGTACTTC

D gene: NA
clone size: NA
J gene: TRBJ2-7
V gene: TRBV4-1
CDR3 protein: CASSLLDGTKDEQYF
CDR3 DNA: TGCGCCAGCAGCCTCCTGGACGGAACGAAGGACGAGCAGTACTTC

D gene: NA
clone size: once
J gene: TRBJ2-5
V gene: TRBV7-2
CDR3 protein: CASSLAGWLQETQYF
CDR3 DNA: TGTGCCAGCAGCTTAGCGGGATGGCTCCAAGAGACCCAGTACTTC

D gene: TRBD1
clone size: NA
J gene: TRBJ2-7
V gene: TRBV7-8
CDR3 protein: CASSVGQGLSYEQYF
CDR3 DNA: TGTGCCAGCAGCGTCGGACAGGGGTTGTCCTACGAGCAGTACTTC

D gene: NA
clone size: NA
J gene: TRBJ2-7
V gene: TRBV28
CDR3 protein: CASRVRGVSYEQYF
CDR3 DNA: TGTGCCAGTAGGGTAAGGGGCGTTTCCTACGAGCAGTACTTC

D gene: NA
clone size: NA
J gene: TRBJ2-7
V gene: TRBV25-1
CDR3 protein: CASSVGRTTEQYF
CDR3 DNA: TGTGCCAGCAGTGTCGGCCGTACTACCGAGCAGTACTTC

D gene: NA
clone size: NA
J gene: TRBJ2-1
V gene: TRBV30
CDR3 protein: CAWSWGRGDEQFF
CDR3 DNA: TGTGCCTGGAGTTGGGGGCGGGGTGATGAGCAGTTCTTC

D gene: TRBD1
clone size: NA
J gene: TRBJ1-3
V gene: TRBV9
CDR3 protein: CASSEARDRGFADSGNTIYF
CDR3 DNA: TGTGCCAGCAGCGAGGCCAGGGACAGGGGGTTCGCGGACTCTGGAAACACCATATATTTT

D gene: TRBD2
clone size: NA
J gene: TRBJ2-7
V gene: TRBV9
CDR3 protein: CASSVGLGLAEYEQYF
CDR3 DNA: TGTGCCAGCAGCGTAGGGTTGGGACTAGCCGAGTACGAGCAGTACTTC

D gene: NA
clone size: NA
J gene: TRBJ1-4
V gene: TRBV9
CDR3 protein: CASSPTPQANEKLFF
CDR3 DNA: TGTGCCAGCAGCCCAACACCTCAGGCTAATGAAAAACTGTTTTTT

D gene: TRBD2
clone size: NA
J gene: TRBJ2-5
V gene: TRBV6-1
CDR3 protein: CASSELAGVTETQYF
CDR3 DNA: TGTGCCAGTTCAGAACTAGCGGGAGTCACAGAGACCCAGTACTTC

D gene: TRBD2
clone size: NA
J gene: TRBJ2-3
V gene: TRBV30
CDR3 protein: CAWTSRASGGADTQYF
CDR3 DNA: TGTGCCTGGACCTCTAGGGCTAGCGGGGGGGCAGATACGCAGTATTTT

D gene: TRBD1
clone size: NA
J gene: TRBJ2-7
V gene: TRBV6-5
CDR3 protein: CASSSFTGAYEQYF
CDR3 DNA: TGTGCCAGCAGTTCCTTTACAGGGGCCTACGAGCAGTACTTC

D gene: NA
clone size: NA
J gene: TRBJ2-7
V gene: TRBV5-5
CDR3 protein: CASSAPIASEQYF
CDR3 DNA: TGTGCCAGCAGCGCGCCCATCGCATCCGAGCAGTACTTC

D gene: NA
clone size: NA
J gene: TRBJ1-2
V gene: TRBV10-3
CDR3 protein: CAISGGEGVEGYTF
CDR3 DNA: TGTGCCATCAGTGGAGGGGAGGGAGTGGAAGGCTACACCTTC

D gene: NA
clone size: NA
J gene: TRBJ2-2
V gene: TRBV7-9
CDR3 protein: CASSLGPGFAGELFF
CDR3 DNA: TGTGCCAGCAGCTTAGGGCCGGGGTTCGCCGGGGAGCTGTTTTTT

D gene: NA
clone size: NA
J gene: TRBJ1-2
V gene: TRBV18
CDR3 protein: CASSPMPTEELNGYTF
CDR3 DNA: TGTGCCAGCTCACCAATGCCCACCGAGGAGTTAAATGGCTACACCTTC

D gene: NA
clone size: NA
J gene: TRBJ2-7
V gene: TRBV7-2
CDR3 protein: CASSSPFNYEQYF
CDR3 DNA: TGTGCCAGCAGCTCCCCGTTTAACTACGAGCAGTACTTC

D gene: NA
clone size: once
J gene: TRBJ2-3
V gene: TRBV20-1
CDR3 protein: CSANGADTQYF
CDR3 DNA: TGCAGTGCTAACGGGGCAGATACGCAGTATTTT

D gene: NA
clone size: NA
J gene: TRBJ1-5
V gene: TRBV10-3
CDR3 protein: CAIREFGLNQPQHF
CDR3 DNA: TGTGCCATCAGAGAGTTCGGTCTCAATCAGCCCCAGCATTTT

D gene: NA
clone size: NA
J gene: TRBJ2-7
V gene: TRBV6-5
CDR3 protein: CASSWTGGAYEQYF
CDR3 DNA: TGTGCCAGCAGTTGGACAGGCGGGGCCTACGAGCAGTACTTC

D gene: NA
clone size: once
J gene: TRBJ2-5
V gene: TRBV5-4
CDR3 protein: CASSFMGAQETQYF
CDR3 DNA: TGTGCCAGCAGCTTTATGGGGGCCCAGGAGACCCAGTACTTC

D gene: NA
clone size: NA
J gene: TRBJ2-7
V gene: TRBV5-6
CDR3 protein: CASTPGTGSYEQYF
CDR3 DNA: TGTGCCAGCACTCCTGGGACTGGATCCTACGAGCAGTACTTC

D gene: TRBD2
clone size: NA
J gene: TRBJ2-3
V gene: TRBV5-4
CDR3 protein: CASSSTGLAGDTQYF
CDR3 DNA: TGTGCCAGCAGCTCGACGGGACTAGCGGGAGATACGCAGTATTTT

D gene: NA
clone size: NA
J gene: TRBJ2-3
V gene: TRBV2
CDR3 protein: CASSVSGAAADLDTDTQYF
CDR3 DNA: TGTGCCAGCAGTGTCTCGGGGGCCGCCGCTGACCTTGACACAGATACGCAGTATTTT

D gene: NA
clone size: NA
J gene: TRBJ2-3
V gene: TRBV19
CDR3 protein: CASSTTWTDTQYF
CDR3 DNA: TGTGCCAGTAGTACAACTTGGACAGATACGCAGTATTTT

D gene: TRBD2
clone size: NA
J gene: TRBJ2-7
V gene: TRBV7-9
CDR3 protein: CASSPRTSGKGIEQYF
CDR3 DNA: TGTGCCAGCAGCCCCAGGACTAGCGGGAAGGGTATCGAGCAGTACTTC

D gene: TRBD2
clone size: NA
J gene: TRBJ2-7
V gene: TRBV27
CDR3 protein: CASSPSGGYFYEQYF
CDR3 DNA: TGTGCCAGCAGCCCTAGCGGGGGTTACTTCTACGAGCAGTACTTC

D gene: TRBD1
clone size: NA
J gene: TRBJ2-7
V gene: TRBV18
CDR3 protein: CASSHGIRTGHYEQYF
CDR3 DNA: TGTGCCAGCTCCCACGGGATAAGGACAGGGCATTACGAGCAGTACTTC

D gene: NA
clone size: NA
J gene: TRBJ2-2
V gene: TRBV10-1
CDR3 protein: CASSRGTASNTGELFF
CDR3 DNA: TGCGCCAGCAGTCGGGGGACAGCCAGCAACACCGGGGAGCTGTTTTTT

D gene: NA
clone size: NA
J gene: TRBJ1-4
V gene: TRBV4-1
CDR3 protein: CASSQDPGSNEKLFF
CDR3 DNA: TGCGCCAGCAGCCAAGACCCGGGGTCAAATGAAAAACTGTTTTTT

D gene: NA
clone size: once
J gene: TRBJ1-1
V gene: TRBV14
CDR3 protein: CASSQFIQGTPEAFF
CDR3 DNA: TGTGCCAGCAGCCAATTTATACAGGGAACCCCTGAAGCTTTCTTT

D gene: NA
clone size: NA
J gene: TRBJ2-1
V gene: TRBV4-3
CDR3 protein: CASSQIAASSDYNEQFF
CDR3 DNA: TGCGCCAGCAGCCAAATCGCCGCTAGCTCGGACTACAATGAGCAGTTCTTC

D gene: NA
clone size: once
J gene: TRBJ2-7
V gene: TRBV13
CDR3 protein: CASSPLAGPSGEQYF
CDR3 DNA: TGTGCCAGCAGCCCTCTCGCGGGGCCGTCTGGTGAGCAGTACTTC

D gene: NA
clone size: many
J gene: TRBJ1-2
V gene: TRBV5-3
CDR3 protein: CARSFLARDNANYGYTF
CDR3 DNA: TGTGCCAGAAGCTTCTTGGCCAGGGACAACGCCAACTATGGCTACACCTTC

D gene: NA
clone size: NA
J gene: TRBJ1-2
V gene: TRBV11-2
CDR3 protein: CASSLSPEPNYGYTF
CDR3 DNA: TGTGCCAGCAGCTTATCCCCTGAACCCAACTATGGCTACACCTTC

D gene: NA
clone size: NA
J gene: TRBJ2-1
V gene: TRBV7-3
CDR3 protein: CASSLMAGLSYNEQFF
CDR3 DNA: TGTGCCAGCAGCTTAATGGCAGGGCTTTCCTACAATGAGCAGTTCTTC

D gene: NA
clone size: NA
J gene: TRBJ2-7
V gene: TRBV21-1
CDR3 protein: CASSKVGRGHEQYF
CDR3 DNA: TGTGCCAGCAGCAAAGTCGGCAGGGGTCACGAGCAGTACTTC

D gene: NA
clone size: NA
J gene: TRBJ2-1
V gene: TRBV9
CDR3 protein: CASSVGGFGSDGSYNEQFF
CDR3 DNA: TGTGCCAGCAGCGTTGGAGGTTTCGGAAGCGACGGATCCTACAATGAGCAGTTCTTC

D gene: TRBD1
clone size: NA
J gene: TRBJ1-1
V gene: TRBV18
CDR3 protein: CASSTQSGTDTEAFF
CDR3 DNA: TGTGCCAGCTCAACCCAGAGTGGGACAGACACTGAAGCTTTCTTT

D gene: NA
clone size: NA
J gene: TRBJ2-6
V gene: TRBV7-6
CDR3 protein: CASSPTVTTGANVLTF
CDR3 DNA: TGTGCCAGCAGCCCTACGGTGACAACTGGGGCCAACGTCCTGACTTTC

D gene: NA
clone size: NA
J gene: TRBJ2-7
V gene: TRBV6-5
CDR3 protein: CASSSERTRYEQYF
CDR3 DNA: TGTGCCAGCAGTTCCGAGCGGACCCGGTACGAGCAGTACTTC